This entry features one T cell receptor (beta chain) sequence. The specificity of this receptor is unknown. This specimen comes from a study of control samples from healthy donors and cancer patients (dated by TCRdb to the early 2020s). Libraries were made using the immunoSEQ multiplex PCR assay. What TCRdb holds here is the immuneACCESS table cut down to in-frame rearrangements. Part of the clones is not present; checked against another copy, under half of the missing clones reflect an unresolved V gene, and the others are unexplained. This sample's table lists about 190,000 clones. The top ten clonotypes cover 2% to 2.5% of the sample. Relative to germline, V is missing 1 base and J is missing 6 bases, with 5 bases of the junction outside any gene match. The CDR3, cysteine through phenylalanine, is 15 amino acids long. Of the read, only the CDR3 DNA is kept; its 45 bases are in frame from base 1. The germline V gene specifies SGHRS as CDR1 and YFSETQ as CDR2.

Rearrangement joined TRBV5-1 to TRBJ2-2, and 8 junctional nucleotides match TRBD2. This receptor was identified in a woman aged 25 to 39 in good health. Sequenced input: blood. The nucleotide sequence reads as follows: TGCGCCAGCAGCTTGTCGGTAGCGGGGCCCGGGGAGCTGTTTTTT. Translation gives CASSLSVAGPGELFF. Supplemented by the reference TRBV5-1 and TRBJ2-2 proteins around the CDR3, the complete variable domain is KAGVTQTPRYLIKTRGQQVTLSCSPISGHRSVSWYQQTPGQGLQFLFEYFSETQRNKGNFPGRFSGRQFSNSRSEMNVSTLELGDSALYLCASSLSVAGPGELFFGEGSRLTVL.